These 13 T cell receptor beta chains were sequenced from one sample in a study of T cell responses to AZD1222 COVID-19 vaccine. Some clones are missing from TCRdb's copy, which holds only in-frame ones; the method was immunoSEQ multiplex PCR. The sample carries about 140,000 clones, around 88% recorded once. The input for sequencing was peripheral blood, taken on day 0 of AZD1222 vaccination. These receptors all come from an adult in good health.

The chain joins TRBV6-2 or TRBV6-3 to TRBJ2-7, with 7 bases fitting TRBD1. This CDR3 region has 14 residues. The V and J ends lost 5 bases and 0 bases, in that order; junction bases with no gene match: 4. Germline-derived CDR1 and CDR2 are MNHEY and SVGEGT. CDR3 nucleotides: TGTGCCAGCAGTCGGCGGACAGGCTCCTACGAGCAGTACTTC. Translated, it gives CASSRRTGSYEQYF.

V usage is TRBV7-2 and J usage is TRBJ1-3, with D possibly being TRBD1 (5 bases). Germline CDR1 SGHTA, CDR2 FQGNSA. The CDR3 runs to 14 residues. Trimming took off 4 bases at V and 7 bases at J, with 14 bases between the two ends. CDR3 region: CASSSGSGRNTIYF. The CDR3 coding sequence is TGTGCCAGCAGCTCCGGTTCAGGGAGGAACACCATATATTTT.

This chain uses TRBV9 with TRBJ1-4, with a weak D call TRBD1 (5 bases). V was cut by 3 bases and J by 3 bases, with 18 bases left in between. Looked up from germline, CDR1 is SGDLS and CDR2 is YYNGEE. The length of the CDR3 is 17 residues. The chain's CDR3 is CASSATGRGTANEKLFF. The CDR3 bases are TGTGCCAGCAGCGCCACCGGACGGGGGACGGCTAATGAAAAACTGTTTTTT.

The chain recombines TRBV29-1 with TRBJ2-7; D remains ambiguous. This CDR3 contains 13 residues. Trimming left V 4 bases short and J 0 bases short, with 10 bases between. Looked up from germline, CDR1 is SQVTM and CDR2 is ANQGSEA. CDR3 sequence (DNA): TGCAGCGTTGTTTTGGCGGCCTCCTACGAGCAGTACTTC. Its protein is CSVVLAASYEQYF.

This clone was recorded once. The chain employs TRBV7-2 and TRBJ2-1; no clear D. The germline V gene encodes CDR1 SGHTA and CDR2 FQGNSA. The CDR3 is 16 residues long. V lost 5 bases and J 1 base, leaving 15 bases between the germline ends. The CDR3 DNA follows: TGTGCCAGCAGCCCAGGCGCAGCGAGATCCTACAATGAGCAGTTCTTC. Protein: CASSPGAARSYNEQFF.

V and J are TRBV19 and TRBJ2-3, with D perhaps matching TRBD2 (6 bases). The germline V and J ends were trimmed by 2 bases and 7 bases, with 10 bases remaining between them. This CDR3 region has 13 residues. Germline-derived CDR1 and CDR2 are LNHDA and SQIVND (reference sequence). In DNA form, the CDR3 reads TGTGCCAGTAGTATATCCCTAGCGAATACGCAGTATTTT. Translation: CASSISLANTQYF.

DNA of the CDR3: TGTGCCAGCCGTCCAGGGTCTGACTATGGCTACACCTTC. It encodes CASRPGSDYGYTF. V and J are TRBV7-9 and TRBJ1-2; D perhaps matches TRBD1 (5 bases). Germline V gives CDR1 SEHNR, CDR2 FQNEAQ (reference sequence). V lost 8 bases and J 3 bases, leaving 13 bases between the germline ends. The CDR3 has 13 residues.

CDR3 amino acids: CASSPSRQGSNIQYF. CDR3 nucleotide sequence: TGTGCCAGCAGCCCGAGCAGACAGGGGTCGAACATTCAGTACTTC. The chain combines TRBV7-2 with TRBJ2-4; 8 bases fit TRBD1. Trimming cost V 5 bases and J 7 bases; bases outside gene matches: 10. The germline V gene has CDR1 SGHTA and CDR2 FQGNSA. The CDR3 is 15 residues long.

This clone was detected a few times. The genes are TRBV9 and TRBJ2-7, with D possibly being TRBD2 (5 bases). Trimming removed 0 bases from V and 6 bases from J, with 10 bases in between. The CDR3 is made up of 13 amino acids. In germline, CDR1 is SGDLS, CDR2 YYNGEE. CDR3 residues: CASSVGLIAEQYF. CDR3 DNA: TGTGCCAGCAGCGTAGGACTAATAGCCGAGCAGTACTTC.

This clone came up once. The chain couples TRBV29-1 to TRBJ1-1; perhaps TRBD1 as D (5 bases). Germline V gene sequence: CDR1 SQVTM, CDR2 ANQGSEA. V gave up 3 bases and J gave up 0 bases, with 14 bases separating them. The CDR3 runs to 15 residues. This chain's CDR3 is CSVEGTAGMNTEAFF. CDR3 sequence (DNA): TGCAGCGTTGAGGGGACGGCAGGGATGAACACTGAAGCTTTCTTT.

The gene calls are TRBV7-8 and TRBJ2-4, with TRBD2 matching 9 bases. Germline-derived CDR1 and CDR2 are SGHVS and FQNEAQ. This CDR3 has 15 residues. V was clipped by 1 base and J by 7 bases; unmatched bases: 5. This CDR3 reads CASSLGTSAVNIQYF. In DNA form, the CDR3 reads TGTGCCAGCAGCTTAGGGACTAGCGCGGTCAACATTCAGTACTTC.

This sequence joins TRBV28 and TRBJ1-4, with a possible D match to TRBD1 (5 bases). Trimming pared 6 bases from V and 3 bases from J, leaving 8 bases between. The CDR3 is 13 residues long. Germline assignment: CDR1 MDHEN and CDR2 SYDVKM. The CDR3 DNA reads TGTGCCAGCAGCGGGGCCGCTAATGAAAAACTGTTTTTT. Amino acid sequence: CASSGAANEKLFF.

The rearrangement uses TRBV5-1 and TRBJ2-5; D remains ambiguous. The CDR3 contains 15 residues. The V end was cut by 0 bases, the J end by 2 bases, with 11 bases between. From germline, CDR1 is SGHRS and CDR2 YFSETQ. The CDR3 loop reads CASSLEAGPQETQYF. Here the CDR3 DNA reads TGCGCCAGCAGCTTGGAGGCCGGCCCACAAGAGACCCAGTACTTC.